A single T cell receptor (beta chain) is shown here with its context. The sample is drawn from a study of blood T cell repertoires in COVID-19. The method was immunoSEQ multiplex PCR; TCRdb's version includes in-frame clones alone and lacks a portion of them. This sample carries just over 300,000 clones, 89% of them seen once, and the ten largest clones take around 9.5%. Participants' reported clinical history set cohort assignment. V lost 4 bases and J lost 1; bases outside the gene matches: 6. The CDR3 runs 16 residues. Germline V gene lookup returns CDR1 SGHDN and CDR2 FVKESK. The receptor was derived from a woman aged 40 to 50 who had recovered from COVID-19. The sequenced material came from PBMCs or T cells enriched from blood (not recorded which). The rearrangement uses TRBV14 and TRBJ2-2, with 7 bases that match TRBD2. CDR3 residues: CASSLWGGKNTGELFF. The CDR3 DNA reads TGTGCCAGCAGCCTTTGGGGAGGGAAGAACACCGGGGAGCTGTTTTTT.